This entry concerns a single T cell receptor (beta chain). The specificity of this receptor is unknown. There are no base qualities to consult, and no much larger clone falls within one base. The data derive from a study of response to subunit inactivated influenza vaccine (dated by TCRdb to the late 2010s). Context from the whole study: The study used deep quantitative T cell receptor repertoire profiling to track responses to a trivalent subunit inactivated influenza vaccine. Study-wide findings and limitations: The authors proposed that each seasonal influenza vaccination may bring in only a limited number of new T cells.

To prepare the library, RT-PCR was applied. Sequencing was carried out with an Illumina HiSeq 2500. TCRdb redid the processing of the public reads, applying fastp at Q25 and MiXCR, and retained in-frame beta chains. For every CDR3 protein sequence, its rows merge into one entry that carries the most common genes and DNA. This sample has fewer than 750,000 distinct CDR3 sequences in its table, and less than 15% of those were observed once. The biggest ten clones account for roughly 10% of the sample. Via the germline V gene, CDR1 is MNHEY and CDR2 SVGEGT. Germline trimming: 0 bases from V, 4 bases from J; junction bases outside gene matches: 2. Taken from cysteine to phenylalanine, the CDR3 has 15 residues. The entry retains the CDR3 DNA only, 45 bases that are in frame from base 1.

This clonotype was obtained from a man aged 50 to 60 who received an inactivated influenza vaccine. Donor details come from another sample of the same person, matched by shared clones. This specimen consisted of PBMCs from blood, obtained roughly 12 days after vaccination. Recombination linked TRBV6-2 or TRBV6-3 to TRBJ2-7; 11 nucleotides in the junction match TRBD1. Here is the DNA: TGTGCCAGCAGTTACTCGGGACAGGGGGAGTACGAGCAGTACTTC. Translated, this gives CASSYSGQGEYEQYF.